Described below is a single TCR beta chain sequence and its context. This sample was taken from a study of T cells in Graves' hyperthyroidism and ophthalmopathy. CDR1 MGHDK and CDR2 SYGVNS come from the germline V gene. The length of the CDR3 is 14 residues. V was pared by 4 bases and J by 1 base, with 10 bases between. RNA transcripts provided the source from which TCR beta CDR3 regions were amplified. HTBI primers were the set used in a first-round RT-PCR of the TCR CDR3. TCRdb re-analysed the multiplex PCR reads in MiXCR, keeping a single row per CDR3 protein. The sample shows about half a million distinct CDR3 sequences, 20% to 25% of them seen only once.

This clonotype was obtained from a woman in her 70s with Graves' ophthalmopathy. V usage is TRBV25-1 and J usage is TRBJ1-1, with D tentatively TRBD1 (6 bases). The sequenced sample was blood. The CDR3 bases are TGTGCCAGCAGTGGGGGGGCAAGGAACACTGAAGCTTTCTTT. It translates to CASSGGARNTEAFF.